This TCR beta chain stems from a study of shared clonotypes between healthy human individuals. Study-wide background: Samples came from a couple of female and a few male donors aged 18 to 49.

Evenly divided among several immunoSEQ plates was the genomic DNA of each subset. The assay was immunoSEQ multiplex PCR, and TCRdb's table has in-frame clones only and misses some. The profile shows about 680,000 clones, about 92% of them singletons. Naive CD8 cells were CD45RO-negative, positively selected for CCR7, excluding terminally differentiated effector memory CD45RA+ cells. The germline gives CDR1 SEHNR, CDR2 FQNEAQ (reference sequence). The ends lost 1 base at V and 9 bases at J; junction bases unmatched: 10. The CDR3 extends over 16 amino acids. The sequenced sample was naive CD8+ T cells sorted from blood. The TCR sequence derives from a man under 40 in good health. The V gene is TRBV7-9, the J gene TRBJ2-1; 9 nucleotides agree with TRBD2. The CDR3 nucleotides read TGTGCCAGCAGCTTAGGTCAAGCGGGAGGCGGCGGTGAGCAGTTCTTC. It encodes CASSLGQAGGGGEQFF. Combining the CDR3 with reference TRBV7-9 and TRBJ2-1 gives the whole variable domain DTGVSQNPRHKITKRGQNVTFRCDPISEHNRLYWYRQTLGQGPEFLTYFQNEAQLEKSRLLSDRFSAERPKGSFSTLEIQRTEQGDSAMYLCASSLGQAGGGGEQFFGPGTRLTVL.